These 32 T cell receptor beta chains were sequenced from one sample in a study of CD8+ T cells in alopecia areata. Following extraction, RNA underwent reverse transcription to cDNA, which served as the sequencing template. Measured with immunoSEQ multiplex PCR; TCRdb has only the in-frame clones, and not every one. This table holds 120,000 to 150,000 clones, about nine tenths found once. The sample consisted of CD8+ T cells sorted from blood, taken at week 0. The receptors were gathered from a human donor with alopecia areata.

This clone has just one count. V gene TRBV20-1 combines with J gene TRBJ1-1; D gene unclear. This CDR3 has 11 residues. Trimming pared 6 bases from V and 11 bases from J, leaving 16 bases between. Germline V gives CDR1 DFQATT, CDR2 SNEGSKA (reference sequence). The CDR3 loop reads CSALLGVGAFF. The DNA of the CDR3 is TGCAGTGCCCTCTTAGGCGTCGGGGCTTTCTTT.

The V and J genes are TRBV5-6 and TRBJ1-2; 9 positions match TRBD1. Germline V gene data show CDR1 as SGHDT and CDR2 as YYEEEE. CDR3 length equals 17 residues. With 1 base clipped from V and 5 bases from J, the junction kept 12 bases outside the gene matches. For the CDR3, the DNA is TGTGCCAGCAGCTTGTTTGTGTTTGGGACAGGGACGTATGGCTACACCTTC. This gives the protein CASSLFVFGTGTYGYTF. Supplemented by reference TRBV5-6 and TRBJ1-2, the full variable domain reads DAGVTQSPTHLIKTRGQQVTLRCSPKSGHDTVSWYQQALGQGPQFIFQYYEEEERQRGNFPDRFSGHQFPNYSSELNVNALLLGDSALYLCASSLFVFGTGTYGYTFGSGTRLTVV.

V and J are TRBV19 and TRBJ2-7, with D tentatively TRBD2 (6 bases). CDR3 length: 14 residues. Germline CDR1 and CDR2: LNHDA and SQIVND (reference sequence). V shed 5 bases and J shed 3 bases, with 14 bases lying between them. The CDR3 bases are TGTGCCAGTAGTTCCCTCCCCGGGAGCTACGAGCAGTACTTC. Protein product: CASSSLPGSYEQYF.

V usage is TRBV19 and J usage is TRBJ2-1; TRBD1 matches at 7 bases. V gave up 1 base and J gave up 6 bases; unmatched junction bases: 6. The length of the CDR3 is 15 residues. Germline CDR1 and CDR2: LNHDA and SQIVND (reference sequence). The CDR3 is CASSIAGTVLNEQFF. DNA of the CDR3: TGTGCCAGTAGTATAGCGGGGACAGTTCTCAATGAGCAGTTCTTC.

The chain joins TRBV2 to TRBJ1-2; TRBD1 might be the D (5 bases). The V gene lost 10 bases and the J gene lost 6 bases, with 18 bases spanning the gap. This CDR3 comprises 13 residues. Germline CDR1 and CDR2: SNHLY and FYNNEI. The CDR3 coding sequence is TGTGCCAAACCACATGGGGCAAGGGATGGCTACACCTTC. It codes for CAKPHGARDGYTF.

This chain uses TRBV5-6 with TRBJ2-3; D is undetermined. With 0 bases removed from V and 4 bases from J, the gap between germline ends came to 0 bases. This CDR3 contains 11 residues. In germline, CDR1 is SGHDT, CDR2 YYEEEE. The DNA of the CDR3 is TGTGCCAGCAGCTTGGCAGATACGCAGTATTTT. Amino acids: CASSLADTQYF.

The CDR3 nucleotides are TGTGCCAGCAGCTATCTTGGAGAATCTAGCGGGAGGGAGACAGATACGCAGTATTTT. The encoded protein is CASSYLGESSGRETDTQYF. The V and J genes are TRBV7-6 and TRBJ2-3; 12 bases match TRBD2. This CDR3 region has 19 residues. The ends lost 4 bases at V and 3 bases at J; junction bases unmatched: 14. Germline V CDR1 and CDR2: SGHVS, FNYEAQ.

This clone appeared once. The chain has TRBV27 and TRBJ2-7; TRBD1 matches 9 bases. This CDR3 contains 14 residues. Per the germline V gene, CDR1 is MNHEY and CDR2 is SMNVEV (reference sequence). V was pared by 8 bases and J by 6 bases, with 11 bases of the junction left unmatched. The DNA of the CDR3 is TGTGCCAGCGCCCTGGCCCTGACAGGGGGCGAGCAGTACTTC. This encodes CASALALTGGEQYF.

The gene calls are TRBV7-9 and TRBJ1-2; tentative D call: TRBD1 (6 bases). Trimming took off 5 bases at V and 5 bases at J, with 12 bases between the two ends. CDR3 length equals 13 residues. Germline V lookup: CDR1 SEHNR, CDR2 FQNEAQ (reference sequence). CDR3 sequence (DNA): TGTGCCAGCAGCGCGTTAACAGGGTATGGCTACACCTTC. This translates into CASSALTGYGYTF.

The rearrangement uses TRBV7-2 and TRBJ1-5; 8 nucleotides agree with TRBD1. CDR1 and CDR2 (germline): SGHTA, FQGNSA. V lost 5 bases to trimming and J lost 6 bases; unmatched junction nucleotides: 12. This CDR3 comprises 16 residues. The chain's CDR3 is CASSTPGQAFGQPQHF. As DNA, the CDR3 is TGTGCCAGCAGCACCCCGGGACAGGCGTTCGGTCAGCCCCAGCATTTT. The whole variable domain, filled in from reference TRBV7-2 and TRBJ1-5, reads GAGVSQSPSNKVTEKGKDVELRCDPISGHTALYWYRQSLGQGLEFLIYFQGNSAPDKSGLPSDRFSAERTGGSVSTLTIQRTQQEDSAVYLCASSTPGQAFGQPQHFGDGTRLSIL.

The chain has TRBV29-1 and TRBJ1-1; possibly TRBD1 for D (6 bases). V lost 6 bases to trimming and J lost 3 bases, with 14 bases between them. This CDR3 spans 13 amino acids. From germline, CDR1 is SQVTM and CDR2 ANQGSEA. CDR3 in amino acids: CSVPRDTYTEAFF. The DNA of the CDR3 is TGCAGCGTCCCGAGGGACACCTACACTGAAGCTTTCTTT.

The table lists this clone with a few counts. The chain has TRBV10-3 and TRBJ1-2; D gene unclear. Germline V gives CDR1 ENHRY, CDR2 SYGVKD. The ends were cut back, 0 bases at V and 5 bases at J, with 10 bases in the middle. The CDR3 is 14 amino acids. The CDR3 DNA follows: TGTGCCATCAGTGAGTCGTCGGCGGTTTATGGCTACACCTTC. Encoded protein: CAISESSAVYGYTF.

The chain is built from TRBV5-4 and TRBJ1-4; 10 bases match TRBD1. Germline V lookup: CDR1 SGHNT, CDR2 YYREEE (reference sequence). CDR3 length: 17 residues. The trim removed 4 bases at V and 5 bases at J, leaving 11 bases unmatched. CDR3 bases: TGTGCCAGCAGCCAAGGGGACAGGGGAAGGTTGAATGAAAAACTGTTTTTT. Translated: CASSQGDRGRLNEKLFF.

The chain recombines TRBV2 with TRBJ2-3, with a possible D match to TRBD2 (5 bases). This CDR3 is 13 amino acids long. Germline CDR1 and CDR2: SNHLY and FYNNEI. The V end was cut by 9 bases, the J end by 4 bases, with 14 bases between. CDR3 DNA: TGTGCCAGTGGGCTAGCTGTCGCAGATACGCAGTATTTT. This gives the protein CASGLAVADTQYF.

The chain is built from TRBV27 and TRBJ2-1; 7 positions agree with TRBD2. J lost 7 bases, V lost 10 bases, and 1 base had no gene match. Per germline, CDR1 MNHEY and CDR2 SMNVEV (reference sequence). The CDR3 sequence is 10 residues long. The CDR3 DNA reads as TGTGCCACCGGGGGGAATGAGCAGTTCTTC. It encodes CATGGNEQFF.

CDR3 loop: CASSLAIGAGDEQFF. The DNA of the CDR3 is TGCGCCAGCAGCTTGGCCATCGGGGCCGGGGATGAGCAGTTCTTC. The chain carries TRBV5-1 and TRBJ2-1; either TRBD1 or TRBD2 may supply D (5 bases each). Deletions cut 0 bases from V and 8 bases from J, with 15 bases between. Germline V CDR1 and CDR2: SGHRS, YFSETQ. This CDR3 is built from 15 residues.

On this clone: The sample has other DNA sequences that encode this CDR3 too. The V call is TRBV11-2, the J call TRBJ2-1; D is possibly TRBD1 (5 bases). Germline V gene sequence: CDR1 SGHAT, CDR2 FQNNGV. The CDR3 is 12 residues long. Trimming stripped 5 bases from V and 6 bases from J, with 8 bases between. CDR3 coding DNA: TGTGCCAGCAGCCTCGACAGCAATGAGCAGTTCTTC. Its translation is CASSLDSNEQFF.

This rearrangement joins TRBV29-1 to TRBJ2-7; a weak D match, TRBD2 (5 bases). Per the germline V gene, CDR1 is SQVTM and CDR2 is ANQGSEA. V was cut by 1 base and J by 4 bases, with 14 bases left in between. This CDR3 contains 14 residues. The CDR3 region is CSVEGAEGGYEQYF. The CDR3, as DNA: TGCAGCGTTGAAGGGGCAGAGGGTGGATACGAGCAGTACTTC.

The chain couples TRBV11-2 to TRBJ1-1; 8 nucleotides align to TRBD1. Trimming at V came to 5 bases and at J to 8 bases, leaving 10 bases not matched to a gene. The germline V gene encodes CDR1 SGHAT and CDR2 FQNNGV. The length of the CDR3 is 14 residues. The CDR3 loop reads CASSVTGGSREAFF. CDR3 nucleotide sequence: TGTGCCAGCAGCGTAACAGGGGGGTCTCGGGAAGCTTTCTTT.

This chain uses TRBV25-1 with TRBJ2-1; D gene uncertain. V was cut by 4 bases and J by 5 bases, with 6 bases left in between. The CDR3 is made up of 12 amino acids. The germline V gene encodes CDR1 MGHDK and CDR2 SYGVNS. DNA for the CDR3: TGTGCCAGCAGTGCCTCAAACAATGAGCAGTTCTTC. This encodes CASSASNNEQFF. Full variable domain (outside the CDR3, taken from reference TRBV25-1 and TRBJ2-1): EADIYQTPRYLVIGTGKKITLECSQTMGHDKMYWYQQDPGMELHLIHYSYGVNSTEKGDLSSESTVSRIRTEHFPLTLESARPSHTSQYLCASSASNNEQFFGPGTRLTVL.

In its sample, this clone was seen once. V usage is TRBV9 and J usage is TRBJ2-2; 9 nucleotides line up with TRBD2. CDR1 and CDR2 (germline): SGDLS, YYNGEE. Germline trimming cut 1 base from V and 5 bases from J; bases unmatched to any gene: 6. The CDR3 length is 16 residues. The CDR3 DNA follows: TGTGCCAGCAGCGTAAATAGCGGGAGAGGTACCGGGGAGCTGTTTTTT. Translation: CASSVNSGRGTGELFF.

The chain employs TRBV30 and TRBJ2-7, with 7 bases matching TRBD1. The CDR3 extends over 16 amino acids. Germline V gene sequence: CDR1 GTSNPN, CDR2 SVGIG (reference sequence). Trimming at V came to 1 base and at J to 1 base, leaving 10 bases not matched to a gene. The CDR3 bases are TGTGCCTGGAGTGCCACTCGGGACAGCAATTCCTACGAGCAGTACTTC. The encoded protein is CAWSATRDSNSYEQYF.

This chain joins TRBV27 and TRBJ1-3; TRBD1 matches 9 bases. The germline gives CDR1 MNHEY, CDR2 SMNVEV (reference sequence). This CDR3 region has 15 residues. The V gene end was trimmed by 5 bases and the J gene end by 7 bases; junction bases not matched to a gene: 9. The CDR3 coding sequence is TGTGCCAGCAGTCCCTCCGGGACAGGGTGGAACACCATATATTTT. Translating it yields CASSPSGTGWNTIYF.

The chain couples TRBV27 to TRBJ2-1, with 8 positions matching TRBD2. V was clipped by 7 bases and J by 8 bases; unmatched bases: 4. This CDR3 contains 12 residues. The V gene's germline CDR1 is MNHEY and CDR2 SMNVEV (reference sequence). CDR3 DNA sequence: TGTGCCAGCACCCACGGGGGGGATGAGCAGTTCTTC. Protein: CASTHGGDEQFF.

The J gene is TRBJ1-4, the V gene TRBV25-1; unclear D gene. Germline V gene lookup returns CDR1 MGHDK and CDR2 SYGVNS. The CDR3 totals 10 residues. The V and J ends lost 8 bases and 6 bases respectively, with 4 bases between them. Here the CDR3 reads CASEYEKLFF. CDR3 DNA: TGTGCCAGCGAATATGAAAAACTGTTTTTT.

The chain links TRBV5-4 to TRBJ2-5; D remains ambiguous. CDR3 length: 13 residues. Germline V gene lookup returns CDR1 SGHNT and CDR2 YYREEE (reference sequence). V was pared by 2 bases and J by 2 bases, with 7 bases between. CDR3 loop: CASSLDLQETQYF. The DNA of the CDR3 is TGTGCCAGCAGCTTAGACTTGCAAGAGACCCAGTACTTC.

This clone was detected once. CDR3 protein: CASSQAQQGSNSPLHF. Written as DNA, the CDR3 is TGCGCCAGCAGTCAAGCGCAACAGGGTTCGAATTCACCCCTCCACTTT. This chain connects TRBV23-1 to TRBJ1-6; D possibly corresponds to TRBD1 (6 bases). TRBV23-1 is an open reading frame whose function is uncertain. CDR3 length: 16 amino acids. Trimming shortened V by 2 bases and J by 7 bases, and 15 bases separated the two germline ends.

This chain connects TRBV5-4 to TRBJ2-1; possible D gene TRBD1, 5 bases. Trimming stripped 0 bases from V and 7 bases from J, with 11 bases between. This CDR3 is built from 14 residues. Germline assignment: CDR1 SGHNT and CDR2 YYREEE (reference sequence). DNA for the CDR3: TGTGCCAGCAGCTTGGAGCAGGGTTTGAATGAGCAGTTCTTC. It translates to CASSLEQGLNEQFF. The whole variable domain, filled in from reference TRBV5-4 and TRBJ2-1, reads ETGVTQSPTHLIKTRGQQVTLRCSSQSGHNTVSWYQQALGQGPQFIFQYYREEENGRGNFPPRFSGLQFPNYSSELNVNALELDDSALYLCASSLEQGLNEQFFGPGTRLTVL.

CDR3 sequence reads: CASSQVGTEQETQYF. CDR3 bases: TGCGCCAGCAGCCAAGTCGGTACCGAACAAGAGACCCAGTACTTC. The chain is built from TRBV4-1 and TRBJ2-5; D remains unclear. CDR1 and CDR2 (germline): MGHRA, YSYEKL. V was pared by 1 base and J by 2 bases, with 11 bases between. The CDR3 runs to 15 residues.

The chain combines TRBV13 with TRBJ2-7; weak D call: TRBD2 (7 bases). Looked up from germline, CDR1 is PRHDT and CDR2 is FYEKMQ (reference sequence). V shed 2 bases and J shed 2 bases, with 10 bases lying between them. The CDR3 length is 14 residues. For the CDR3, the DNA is TGTGCCAGCAGCTTAACGGGGGGCCCCTACGAGCAGTACTTC. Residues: CASSLTGGPYEQYF.

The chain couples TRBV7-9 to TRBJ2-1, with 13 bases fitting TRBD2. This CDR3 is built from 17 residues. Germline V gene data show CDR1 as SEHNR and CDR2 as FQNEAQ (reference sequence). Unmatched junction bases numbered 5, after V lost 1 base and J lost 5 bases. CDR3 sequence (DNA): TGTGCCAGCAGCTTAGGGACTAGCGGGAGACAGAACAATGAGCAGTTCTTC. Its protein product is CASSLGTSGRQNNEQFF. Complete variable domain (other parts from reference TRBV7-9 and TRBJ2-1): DTGVSQNPRHKITKRGQNVTFRCDPISEHNRLYWYRQTLGQGPEFLTYFQNEAQLEKSRLLSDRFSAERPKGSFSTLEIQRTEQGDSAMYLCASSLGTSGRQNNEQFFGPGTRLTVL.

The CDR3 is CASSKGKNEQFF. In DNA form, the CDR3 reads TGTGCCAGCAGTAAGGGAAAGAATGAGCAGTTCTTC. V gene TRBV27 combines with J gene TRBJ2-1, with unresolved D. V was shortened by 5 bases and J by 7 bases, with 9 bases between the two germline ends. The CDR3 contains 12 residues. The germline CDR1 and CDR2 sequences are MNHEY and SMNVEV (reference sequence).